This T cell receptor (beta chain) was found in a study of shared clonotypes between healthy human individuals. The overall study: CD4 naive and memory got three plates each, CD8 naive two, CD8 memory one. Overall study results and limits: Some clonotypes were shared by all four sorted-subset donors, while others were not shared. The non-shared ones had lower generation probabilities than the shared ones.

Several immunoSEQ plates held equal portions of the genomic DNA taken from each subset. TCRdb's table, derived via immunoSEQ multiplex PCR, lists solely in-frame clones and lacks some. The sample lists about 2.3 million clones, approximately 95% occurring once. Splitting the CD4+ cells yielded a CD45RA+ naive subset and a CD45RA-negative memory subset. Looked up from germline, CDR1 is LNHDA and CDR2 is SQIVND (reference sequence). The length of the CDR3 is 15 residues. V lost 5 bases to trimming and J lost 4 bases; unmatched junction nucleotides: 8. Many counts were recorded for this clone. What it recognizes is unknown.

This clonotype originated in a man between 18 and 35 years old in good health. Some clones in this sample may be carry-over from other donors' samples. Sequenced input: naive CD4+ T cells from PBMCs. Documented subset: CD45RA+ positively selected. The rearrangement links TRBV19 to TRBJ1-2; 9 bases fit TRBD1. The CDR3 here is CASSSLGTGTYGYTF. For the CDR3, the DNA is TGTGCCAGTAGTTCCCTCGGGACAGGGACCTATGGCTACACCTTC.